This T cell receptor (beta chain) was profiled in a study of blood T cell repertoires in COVID-19. Study information: T cells, B-cell-depleted T cells, or PBMCs supplied cDNA or gDNA.

In the study's own analysis: Amplification of reference gene primers provided the estimated nucleated cell counts. Method: immunoSEQ multiplex PCR; TCRdb's copy keeps in-frame clones and lacks some. V and J calls and clone size are as listed in that table; D and trimming were resolved from the DNA. This repertoire shows 150,000 to 200,000 clones, 75% to 80% found once; its top ten account for roughly 8.8%. CDR3 length: 14 amino acids. Germline-derived CDR1 and CDR2 are KGHSH and LQKENI. Trimming removed 4 bases from V and 7 bases from J; junction bases left unmatched: 7. This sequence originates from a woman aged 45-65 years with active or convalescent COVID-19. The sample comprised peripheral blood. The J gene is TRBJ2-5, the V gene TRBV18, with 9 bases matching TRBD1. The CDR3 region is CASSQGQGIGTQYF. CDR3 in DNA: TGTGCCAGCTCACAGGGACAGGGCATTGGGACCCAGTACTTC.